Listed here are 23 T cell receptor beta chains from one sample, sequenced in a study of T cell repertoires in cytomegalovirus infection. In TCRdb, the reads were re-called with MiXCR into one record per CDR3 protein. The data show under 450,000 distinct CDR3 sequences, with 34% seen just once and less than 15% held by the top ten. These receptors' targets are unknown. Sample: cultured PBMCs, taken from culture after CMV antigen stimulation. The receptors here all came from a human donor in good health (CMV status not recorded). Some clones in this sample may be carry-over from other donors' samples.

This clonotype has more than one count but fewer than ten. The chain couples TRBV3-1 to TRBJ1-5; no reliable D call. The germline V gene encodes CDR1 LGHDT and CDR2 YNNKEL (reference sequence). The ends were cut back, 0 bases at V and 6 bases at J, with 15 bases in the middle. The CDR3 length is 16 residues. The CDR3 sequence is CASSQDRQINSQPQHF. CDR3 coding DNA: TGTGCCAGCAGCCAAGATCGGCAGATTAACAGTCAGCCCCAGCATTTT.

This sequence joins TRBV7-8 and TRBJ2-5; D is uncertain. V shed 5 bases and J shed 5 bases, with 9 bases lying between them. The CDR3 runs 12 residues. In germline, CDR1 is SGHVS, CDR2 FQNEAQ. This chain's CDR3 is CASSPWSETQYF. The CDR3 bases are TGTGCCAGCAGCCCCTGGTCGGAGACCCAGTACTTC.

The chain has TRBV7-2 and TRBJ2-2, with 7 bases aligning to TRBD1. Unmatched junction bases numbered 11, after V lost 10 bases and J lost 6 bases. The germline CDR1 and CDR2 sequences are SGHTA and FQGNSA. This CDR3 is built from 14 residues. CDR3 region: CANQDRKRSGELFF. The CDR3 DNA is TGTGCCAACCAGGACAGGAAGAGGTCCGGGGAGCTGTTTTTT. The full variable domain, completed using reference TRBV7-2 and TRBJ2-2, is GAGVSQSPSNKVTEKGKDVELRCDPISGHTALYWYRQSLGQGLEFLIYFQGNSAPDKSGLPSDRFSAERTGGSVSTLTIQRTQQEDSAVYLCANQDRKRSGELFFGEGSRLTVL.

The gene calls are TRBV7-4 and TRBJ2-7; TRBD2 might be the D (5 bases). The V end was cut by 1 base, the J end by 1 base, with 14 bases between. Germline V CDR1 and CDR2: SGHVT, SQSDAQ. The CDR3 totals 16 residues. Written as DNA, the CDR3 is TGTGCCAGCAGCTTAGGTCCCTCCGGCGGGTCCTACGAGCAGTACTTC. It encodes CASSLGPSGGSYEQYF.

The table lists this clonotype with many counts. The chain is built from TRBV9 and TRBJ2-1, with 13 bases aligning to TRBD2. This CDR3 is 19 amino acids long. Germline CDR1 and CDR2: SGDLS and YYNGEE. J lost 7 bases, V lost 2 bases, and 15 bases had no gene match. The DNA for the CDR3 is TGTGCCAGCAGCGTGGGACTAGCGGGACGGAGAGGTGTTACAAATGAGCAGTTCTTC. It yields the protein CASSVGLAGRRGVTNEQFF.

The chain uses TRBV4-1 and TRBJ2-3, with no clear D. The CDR3 has 15 amino acids. The germline CDR1 and CDR2 sequences are MGHRA and YSYEKL. V was cut by 0 bases and J by 2 bases, with 9 bases left in between. The CDR3 DNA follows: TGCGCCAGCAGCCAAGATCAGGTAACCACAGATACGCAGTATTTT. Translation gives CASSQDQVTTDTQYF.

V usage is TRBV7-9 and J usage is TRBJ2-5, with D uncertain. The CDR3 extends over 16 amino acids. Trimming pared 5 bases from V and 2 bases from J, leaving 18 bases between. Germline V gene data show CDR1 as SEHNR and CDR2 as FQNEAQ (reference sequence). The CDR3, as DNA: TGTGCCAGCAGCCCAAGCCAACCCGCTGAGCAAGAGACCCAGTACTTC. This gives the protein CASSPSQPAEQETQYF.

V gene TRBV19 combines with J gene TRBJ2-3; TRBD1 aligns across 8 bases. With 4 bases clipped from V and 2 bases from J, the junction kept 5 bases outside the gene matches. The CDR3 sequence is 15 residues long. Germline V lookup: CDR1 LNHDA, CDR2 SQIVND (reference sequence). CDR3 loop: CASSKGTGYTDTQYF. Written as DNA, the CDR3 is TGTGCCAGTAGTAAGGGGACAGGATACACAGATACGCAGTATTTT.

This sequence joins TRBV7-6 and TRBJ1-4; TRBD1 might be the D (6 bases). This CDR3 is built from 15 residues. The germline V gene has CDR1 SGHVS and CDR2 FNYEAQ. Deletions cut 5 bases from V and 0 bases from J, with 10 bases between. The CDR3 nucleotides are TGTGCCAGCAGCGGAGGGGGGACAACTAATGAAAAACTGTTTTTT. Its translation is CASSGGGTTNEKLFF. The full variable domain, completed using reference TRBV7-6 and TRBJ1-4, is GAGVSQSPRYKVTKRGQDVALRCDPISGHVSLYWYRQALGQGPEFLTYFNYEAQQDKSGLPNDRFSAERPEGSISTLTIQRTEQRDSAMYRCASSGGGTTNEKLFFGSGTQLSVL.

V gene TRBV6-6 combines with J gene TRBJ2-3; TRBD2 aligns across 8 bases. CDR3 length: 15 residues. V gave up 5 bases and J gave up 2 bases; unmatched junction bases: 6. Per the germline V gene, CDR1 is MNHNY and CDR2 is SVGAGI (reference sequence). Written as DNA, the CDR3 is TGTGCCAGCAGTGTCACTAGCGGATACACAGATACGCAGTATTTT. The encoded protein is CASSVTSGYTDTQYF.

In its sample, this clonotype was seen many times. The CDR3: CASSLGVTDTQYF. The CDR3 nucleotides read TGTGCCAGCAGCTTGGGCGTCACAGATACGCAGTATTTT. The V call is TRBV7-2, the J call TRBJ2-3; the D is unclear. The CDR3 loop spans 13 amino acids. The V end was cut by 3 bases, the J end by 2 bases, with 6 bases between. Germline V gives CDR1 SGHTA, CDR2 FQGNSA.

The chain joins TRBV19 to TRBJ1-5, with TRBD1 matching over 7 bases. This CDR3 is built from 15 residues. CDR1 is LNHDA and CDR2 is SQIVND in the germline V gene (reference sequence). V lost 2 bases and J lost 2; bases outside the gene matches: 3. In nucleotides, the CDR3 is TGTGCCAGTAGTATAACAGGGGTCGGCAATCAGCCCCAGCATTTT. It codes for CASSITGVGNQPQHF.

This chain joins TRBV10-3 and TRBJ1-2; D possibly corresponds to TRBD1 (5 bases). The CDR3 covers 15 residues. The germline V gene has CDR1 ENHRY and CDR2 SYGVKD. V was trimmed by 6 bases and J by 3 bases, leaving 17 bases between them. CDR3 sequence reads: CAIRAYGDRYYGYTF. As DNA, the CDR3 is TGTGCCATCAGAGCATACGGAGACAGATACTATGGCTACACCTTC.

The chain is built from TRBV27 and TRBJ1-4; D not certain. V was shortened by 4 bases and J by 0 bases, with 15 bases between the two germline ends. CDR1 MNHEY and CDR2 SMNVEV come from the germline V gene (reference sequence). This CDR3 is built from 17 residues. CDR3 nucleotides: TGTGCCAGCAGTTCCTCGGACGGGCCTGCAACTAATGAAAAACTGTTTTTT. Protein: CASSSSDGPATNEKLFF.

The rearrangement uses TRBV24-1 and TRBJ1-1; perhaps TRBD1 as D (6 bases). Per the germline V gene, CDR1 is KGHDR and CDR2 is SFDVKD. The CDR3 is 14 amino acids. Trimming left V 7 bases short and J 1 base short, with 12 bases between. The chain's CDR3 is CATRTGGTNTEAFF. The CDR3 DNA reads TGTGCCACCAGGACGGGGGGCACGAACACTGAAGCTTTCTTT.

The V gene is TRBV4-1, the J gene TRBJ2-7; 8 bases match TRBD2. This CDR3 contains 16 residues. J was trimmed by 0 bases and V by 0 bases; bases with no gene match: 4. The germline gives CDR1 MGHRA, CDR2 YSYEKL. The CDR3 region has the DNA TGCGCCAGCAGCCAAGAAATAACTAGCGGCTCCTACGAGCAGTACTTC. Its translation is CASSQEITSGSYEQYF.

The J gene is TRBJ1-1, the V gene TRBV4-1, with a tentative D call TRBD1 (5 bases). The CDR3 spans 16 residues. V lost 0 bases and J 3 bases, leaving 14 bases between the germline ends. The germline V gene has CDR1 MGHRA and CDR2 YSYEKL. CDR3 region: CASSQEGSGSDTEAFF. The CDR3 coding sequence is TGCGCCAGCAGCCAAGAGGGGTCAGGGAGCGACACTGAAGCTTTCTTT.

In its sample, this clonotype was seen many times. The V gene is TRBV7-2, the J gene TRBJ2-2, with 10 bases that match TRBD2. Germline lookup yields CDR1 SGHTA and CDR2 FQGNSA. Losses at the gene ends were 5 bases for V and 2 bases for J; bases not matched to a gene: 5. This CDR3 spans 16 amino acids. The CDR3 sequence is CASSPPSGSNTGELFF. CDR3 sequence (DNA): TGTGCCAGCAGCCCGCCTAGCGGGAGCAACACCGGGGAGCTGTTTTTT.

In its sample, this clonotype was seen once. The gene calls are TRBV5-6 and TRBJ2-1; D not resolved. The CDR3 covers 16 residues. CDR1 is SGHDT and CDR2 is YYEEEE in the germline V gene. V shed 2 bases and J shed 8 bases, with 20 bases lying between them. In DNA, the CDR3 is TGTGCCAGCAGCTTATCCGGTGCCTGGGTGTCCGATGAGCAGTTCTTC. Its translation is CASSLSGAWVSDEQFF.

CDR3 region: CASSYRSGRAGDTQYF. The CDR3 nucleotides read TGTGCCAGCAGTTATAGAAGCGGGAGGGCCGGAGATACGCAGTATTTT. The chain couples TRBV6-8 to TRBJ2-3; 10 nucleotides match TRBD2. The V gene end was trimmed by 3 bases and the J gene end by 5 bases; junction bases not matched to a gene: 8. Germline CDR1 MNHGY, CDR2 SAAAGT. This CDR3 comprises 16 residues.

This clonotype was seen only a few times. The V gene is TRBV6-5, the J gene TRBJ1-2, with a possible D match to TRBD1 (6 bases). V lost 6 bases, J lost 5 bases, and 16 bases lay in between. Per the germline V gene, CDR1 is MNHEY and CDR2 is SVGAGI. The CDR3 has 14 amino acids. The CDR3 DNA reads TGTGCCAGCAGGCTAATACAGGGAGGGTATGGCTACACCTTC. This gives the protein CASRLIQGGYGYTF.

The chain links TRBV6-2 or TRBV6-3 to TRBJ1-5; D remains ambiguous. The CDR3 covers 15 residues. CDR1 is MNHEY and CDR2 is SVGEGT in the germline V gene. V lost 2 bases to trimming and J lost 5 bases, with 13 bases between them. The CDR3 is CASSYLLGAYQPQHF. CDR3 DNA: TGTGCCAGCAGTTACCTGCTAGGAGCGTATCAGCCCCAGCATTTT.

Only one count was recorded for this clonotype. The chain couples TRBV28 to TRBJ1-5; D is unresolved. The germline V and J ends were trimmed by 3 bases and 6 bases, with 24 bases remaining between them. This CDR3 comprises 18 residues. Germline assignment: CDR1 MDHEN and CDR2 SYDVKM. The DNA for the CDR3 is TGTGCCAGCAGTTTCTTCCGTTCCGAGGGCCGAGTTGGTCAGCCCCAGCATTTT. Translation gives CASSFFRSEGRVGQPQHF.